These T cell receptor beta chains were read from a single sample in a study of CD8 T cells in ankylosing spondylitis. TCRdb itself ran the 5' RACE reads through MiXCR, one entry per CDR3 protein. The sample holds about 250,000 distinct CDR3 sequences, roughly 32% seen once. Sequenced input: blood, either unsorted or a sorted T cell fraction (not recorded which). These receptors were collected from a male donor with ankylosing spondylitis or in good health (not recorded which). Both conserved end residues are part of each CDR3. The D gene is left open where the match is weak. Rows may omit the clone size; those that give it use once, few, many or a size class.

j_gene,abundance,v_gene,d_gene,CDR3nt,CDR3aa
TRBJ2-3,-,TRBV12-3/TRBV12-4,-,TGTGCCAGCAGTTCCCCAGCCCGCCAGTACACAGATACGCAGTATTTT,CASSSPARQYTDTQYF
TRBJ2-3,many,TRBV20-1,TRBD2,TGCAGCGCTGAAGACGGGACTAGCGGAACAGATACGCAGTATTTT,CSAEDGTSGTDTQYF
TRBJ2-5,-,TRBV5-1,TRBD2,TGCGCCAGCAGTCACGGATCCGCGGGGGGCAGGGAGACCCAGTACTTC,CASSHGSAGGRETQYF
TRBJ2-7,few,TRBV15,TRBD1,TGTGCCACCAGCAAAGAGTCCTGGGGACAGTCCTACGAGCAGTACTTC,CATSKESWGQSYEQYF
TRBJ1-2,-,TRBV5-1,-,TGCGCCAGCAGCCAGGACACCTTCGGGTATGGCTACACCTTC,CASSQDTFGYGYTF
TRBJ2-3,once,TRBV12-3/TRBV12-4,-,TGTGCCAGCAGCACCCGGACGACAGACCCCACAGATACGCAGTATTTT,CASSTRTTDPTDTQYF
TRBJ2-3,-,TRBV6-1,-,TGTGCCAGCATGATGACAGATACGCAGTATTTT,CASMMTDTQYF
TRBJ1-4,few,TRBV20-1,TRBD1,TGCAGTGCTAGACCGACAGGGGATGAAAAACTGTTTTTT,CSARPTGDEKLFF
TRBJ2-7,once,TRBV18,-,TGTGCCAGCTCACCGGCGCGGACCCACTACGAGCAGTACTTC,CASSPARTHYEQYF
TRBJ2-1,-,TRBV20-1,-,TGCAGTGCTAGAGGGTGGGACCCTGGGAATGAGCAGTTCTTC,CSARGWDPGNEQFF
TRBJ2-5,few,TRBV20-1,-,TGCAGTGTAGGGTTTTCCGGGAGACAAGAGACCCAGTACTTC,CSVGFSGRQETQYF
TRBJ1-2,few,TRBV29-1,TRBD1,TGCAGCGTTGATTCCTGGGACAGGGAAGGGGGTGGCTACACCTTC,CSVDSWDREGGGYTF
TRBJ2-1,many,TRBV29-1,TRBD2,TGCAGCGTTGAAGAGCTAGCGGGGGCCGACCTCTACAATGAGCAGTTCTTC,CSVEELAGADLYNEQFF
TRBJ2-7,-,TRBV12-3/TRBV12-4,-,TGTGCCAGCAGCCCGGGACACCTTCGAAATTGGGGGTACGAGCAGTACTTC,CASSPGHLRNWGYEQYF
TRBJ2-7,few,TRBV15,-,TGTGCCACCAGCAGAGCGGCGGGACAGTACTACGAGCAGTACTTC,CATSRAAGQYYEQYF
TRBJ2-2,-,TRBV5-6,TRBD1,TGTGCCAGCAGCTCCACAGGGGGCGCGGAGGAGCTGTTTTTT,CASSSTGGAEELFF
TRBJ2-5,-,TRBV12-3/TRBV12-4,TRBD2,TGTGCCAGCAGTTCGACTAGCGCAGAGACCCAGTACTTC,CASSSTSAETQYF
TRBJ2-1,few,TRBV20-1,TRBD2,TGCAGTGCCGGACTAGCGAAAATGAGCTCCTACAATGAGCAGTTCTTC,CSAGLAKMSSYNEQFF
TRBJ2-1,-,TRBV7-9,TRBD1,TGTGCCAGCAGCTTAGCGCTGACAGGGGGTCCAGGGTTCTTC,CASSLALTGGPGFF
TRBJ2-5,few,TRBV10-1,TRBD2,TGCGCCAGCAGTGCCGACATCGGGGGGGCACAAGAGACCCAGTACTTC,CASSADIGGAQETQYF
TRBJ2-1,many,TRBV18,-,TGTGCCAGCTCACCACGGGAGAGCTCCTACAATGAGCAGTTCTTC,CASSPRESSYNEQFF
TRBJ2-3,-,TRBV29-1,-,TGCAGCGGCTGGTTCCCCAGGGGTCCCACAGATACGCAGTATTTT,CSGWFPRGPTDTQYF
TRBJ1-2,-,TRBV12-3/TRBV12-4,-,TGTGCCAGCAGACGCGCAGGGGACTATGGCTACACCTTC,CASRRAGDYGYTF
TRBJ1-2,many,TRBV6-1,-,TGTGCCAGCAGCCCTTCAAGGTTTCAGTATCGCTACACCTTC,CASSPSRFQYRYTF
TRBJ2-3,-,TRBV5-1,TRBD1,TGCGCCAGCGCCTCCGGGACAGGGGAAGATACGCAGTATTTT,CASASGTGEDTQYF
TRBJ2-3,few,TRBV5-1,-,TGCGCCAGCAGCTTAAGGTCAGGGCGGGATACGCAGTATTTT,CASSLRSGRDTQYF
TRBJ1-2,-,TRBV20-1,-,TGCAGTGCCCGATTCTACACCGACTATGGCGACACCTTC,CSARFYTDYGDTF
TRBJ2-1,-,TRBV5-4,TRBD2,TGTGCCAGCAGCAGGACTAGCGGGATCTCCTACAATGAGCAGTTCTTC,CASSRTSGISYNEQFF
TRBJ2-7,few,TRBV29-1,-,TGCAGCGTGAATTCCCTTACCTACGAGCAGTACTTC,CSVNSLTYEQYF
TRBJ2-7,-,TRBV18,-,TGTGCCAGCTCGTCCGGGGACGGTAGCTACGAGCAGTACTTC,CASSSGDGSYEQYF
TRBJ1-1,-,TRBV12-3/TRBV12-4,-,TGTGCCACTTACAGTAGGGCCACGGGACGGAACACTGAAGCTTTCTTT,CATYSRATGRNTEAFF
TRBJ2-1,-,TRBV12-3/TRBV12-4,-,TGTGCCAGCAGCCCTCTGAGTAGCGACAATGAGCAGTTCTTC,CASSPLSSDNEQFF
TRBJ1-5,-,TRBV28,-,TGTGCCAGCAGCCCAACCAGGACGGACTCCAATCAGCCCCAGCATTTT,CASSPTRTDSNQPQHF
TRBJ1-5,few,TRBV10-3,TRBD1,TGTGCCTCGATGACAGGGGAGACCAATCAGCCCCAGCATTTT,CASMTGETNQPQHF
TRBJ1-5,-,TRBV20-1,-,TGCAGTGCTATCACTAGCTGGGATCAGCCCCAGCATTTT,CSAITSWDQPQHF
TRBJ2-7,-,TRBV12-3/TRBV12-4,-,TGTGCCAGCAGTCTTGGACAGTGGGGCGGCGAGCAGTACTTC,CASSLGQWGGEQYF
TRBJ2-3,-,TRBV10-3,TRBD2,TGTGCCATCAGTGGGGGAGCGGGGGGGAGCACAGATACGCAGTATTTT,CAISGGAGGSTDTQYF
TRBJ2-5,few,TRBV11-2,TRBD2,TGTGCCAGCAGCTCGGGAGGGACTAGCATAAACCAAGAGACCCAGTACTTC,CASSSGGTSINQETQYF
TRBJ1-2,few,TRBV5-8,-,TGTGCCAGCAGCAAGACATTCTTCGGCTACACCTTC,CASSKTFFGYTF
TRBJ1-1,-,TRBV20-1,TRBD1,TGCAGTGCCCGCGCATTCGGACAGGGGGGATTGACTGAAGCTTTCTTT,CSARAFGQGGLTEAFF
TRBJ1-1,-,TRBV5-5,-,TGTGCCAGCAGCTTGGGGGCTGGTGGGGGTGACACTGAAGCTTTCTTT,CASSLGAGGGDTEAFF
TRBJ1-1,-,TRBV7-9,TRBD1,TGTGCCAGCGTCGGTGGACAGGGGCTTACGAACACTGAAGCTTTCTTT,CASVGGQGLTNTEAFF